These T cell receptor beta chains were read from a single sample in a study of T-cell reconstitution after alpha-beta-depleted transplantation in children. In TCRdb, the PCR reads were re-called with MiXCR into one record per CDR3 protein. The sample holds fewer than 550,000 distinct CDR3 sequences; 10% to 13% are singletons and the top ten take 2% to 2.5%. The source material was PBMCs, sampled before TCRalphabeta/CD19-depleted stem cell transplant. The receptors originated from a child aged 2 to 10 with inherited bone marrow failure, due to receive a stem cell transplant. The conserved cysteine and the conserved F or W are not part of the CDR3 here. Size tells how often a clone was seen (once, few, many) or the class of an expanded clone, and some rows leave it out.

J: TRBJ2-7
size: many
V: TRBV7-9
length: 13
CDR3: ASSLGTYSSYEQY

J: TRBJ2-4
size: -
V: TRBV5-6
length: 16
CDR3: ASSLEFGQNLAKNIQY

J: TRBJ2-7
size: few
V: TRBV24-1
length: 16
CDR3: ATSDTPGLADRSYEQY

J: TRBJ2-1
size: many
V: TRBV20-1
length: 15
CDR3: SARDIGAGLPTGEQF

J: TRBJ2-3
size: many
V: TRBV5-1
length: 11
CDR3: ASTEEGPDTQY

J: TRBJ1-1
size: many
V: TRBV5-1
length: 12
CDR3: ASSFGRGNTEAF

J: TRBJ2-7
size: many
V: TRBV7-8
length: 11
CDR3: ASSLGRVTEQY

J: TRBJ1-1
size: many
V: TRBV7-8
length: 13
CDR3: ASSLVQGMNTEAF

J: TRBJ2-7
size: many
V: TRBV30
length: 13
CDR3: AWSYRDLSSYEQY

J: TRBJ1-2
size: many
V: TRBV12-3/TRBV12-4
length: 11
CDR3: ASSPGQNYGYT

J: TRBJ2-7
size: -
V: TRBV27
length: 13
CDR3: ASSLSGWGSYEQY

J: TRBJ2-1
size: few
V: TRBV19
length: 13
CDR3: ASSLDSSGYNEQF

J: TRBJ2-2
size: many
V: TRBV4-3
length: 13
CDR3: ASSQDWPNTGELF

J: TRBJ2-1
size: many
V: TRBV10-3
length: 18
CDR3: AISGRTGAGVLRGINEQF

J: TRBJ2-5
size: many
V: TRBV3-1
length: 11
CDR3: ASSQGQGETQY

J: TRBJ1-6
size: many
V: TRBV5-5
length: 12
CDR3: ASSQGAGGSPLH

J: TRBJ2-7
size: -
V: TRBV6-5
length: 16
CDR3: ASSYSGLTSGRAGPQY

J: TRBJ2-1
size: few
V: TRBV7-2
length: 13
CDR3: ASSPASQGYNEQF

J: TRBJ2-1
size: -
V: TRBV19
length: 14
CDR3: ASSIGRQDPYNEQF

J: TRBJ1-2
size: many
V: TRBV9
length: 13
CDR3: ASSVGGGAGYGYT

J: TRBJ1-4
size: many
V: TRBV5-4
length: 12
CDR3: ASSSRGPHEKLF

J: TRBJ2-2
size: -
V: TRBV12-3/TRBV12-4
length: 16
CDR3: AGTRRKRGDANTGELF

J: TRBJ2-3
size: -
V: TRBV20-1
length: 13
CDR3: SAVGRQFNTDTQY